This TCR beta chain was retrieved from a study of T cells in Graves' hyperthyroidism and ophthalmopathy. Study in general: Peripheral blood was secured at the point of initial diagnosis, before any treatment. The study, taken as a whole, reports: Most clonotypes that expanded in the thyroid above 0.001 also showed up in blood. The model predicted ophthalmopathy a median around six months before onset.

Turning to this clonotype: Its specificity is not known.

Amplification of TCR beta CDR3 regions used RNA as the template. An initial round of RT-PCR targeting the TCR CDR3 relied on the HTBI primer set. TCRdb redid the calling of the multiplex PCR reads with MiXCR, one entry per CDR3 protein. The repertoire holds about 520,000 distinct CDR3 sequences, with less than 25% as singletons. The CDR3 extends over 19 amino acids. V was clipped by 6 bases and J by 0 bases; unmatched bases: 14. Germline CDR1 and CDR2: MNHEY and SVGEGT. This sample holds PBMCs from under 11 ml fresh peripheral blood. Material for sequencing was blood. The chain is built from TRBV6-2 or TRBV6-3 and TRBJ2-6; 7 nucleotides match TRBD1. The TCR sequence derives from a man between 18 and 35 years old with Graves' hyperthyroidism. The CDR3 DNA sequence: TGTGCCAGCAGCTCAAAAGTCGACAGGGCTTCCTCTGGGGCCAACGTCCTGACTTTC. This encodes CASSSKVDRASSGANVLTF.